This T cell receptor (beta chain) was observed in a study of HIV-infected patients and healthy controls. Trimming left V 6 bases short and J 6 bases short, with 17 bases between. The CDR3 sequence is 14 residues long. CDR1 and CDR2 from the germline V gene are LGHNA and YSLEER. TCRdb called the 5' RACE reads again in MiXCR, with one record for every CDR3 protein. Of about 67,000 distinct CDR3 sequences in the sample, approximately 15% were seen once. The specimen sequenced was CD4+ T cells from blood. The chain joins TRBV4-3 to TRBJ1-1, with a possible D match to TRBD1 (6 bases). The receptor was isolated from a human donor in good health. The CDR3 protein is CASRLDRRRSEAFF. The DNA for the CDR3 is TGCGCCAGCAGGCTAGACAGGAGGAGATCTGAAGCTTTCTTT.